The 25 T cell receptor beta chains in this list originate from one sample, sequenced in a study of blood T cell repertoires in COVID-19. Profiled with immunoSEQ multiplex PCR; TCRdb holds only in-frame clones, not every one. The table lists 290,000 or so clones, about 93% of them singletons, with roughly 1.1% in the top ten. The specimen sequenced was PBMCs or T cells enriched from blood (not recorded which). The source of these receptors is a woman aged 25-40 years who had recovered from COVID-19.

V usage is TRBV28 and J usage is TRBJ2-7, with D uncertain. Germline lookup yields CDR1 MDHEN and CDR2 SYDVKM. The germline V and J ends were trimmed by 3 bases and 5 bases, with 14 bases remaining between them. The CDR3 runs to 14 residues. The CDR3 DNA follows: TGTGCCAGCAGTTTGGGTAGCCTTTCAAACGAGCAGTACTTC. Encoded protein: CASSLGSLSNEQYF.

This clone appeared a single time. The rearrangement uses TRBV2 and TRBJ1-5; D unresolved. Trimming pared 1 base from V and 7 bases from J, leaving 5 bases between. Germline CDR1 reads SNHLY; CDR2 reads FYNNEI. There are 12 residues in the CDR3. The chain's CDR3 is CASSEGQQPQHF. CDR3 coding DNA: TGTGCCAGCAGTGAAGGGCAACAGCCCCAGCATTTT.

The chain couples TRBV2 to TRBJ2-1; tentative D call: TRBD1 (5 bases). V was trimmed by 6 bases and J by 4 bases, leaving 10 bases between them. CDR3 length: 13 amino acids. Germline loops: CDR1 SNHLY, CDR2 FYNNEI. The CDR3 DNA reads as TGTGCCAGCAGCAGGGAACTTTACAATGAGCAGTTCTTC. This sequence encodes CASSRELYNEQFF. The variable domain in full, completed from reference TRBV2 and TRBJ2-1, reads EPEVTQTPSHQVTQMGQEVILRCVPISNHLYFYWYRQILGQKVEFLVSFYNNEISEKSEIFDDQFSVERPDGSNFTLKIRSTKLEDSAMYFCASSRELYNEQFFGPGTRLTVL.

The V call is TRBV19, the J call TRBJ2-1, with 8 bases fitting TRBD1. The CDR3 spans 14 residues. Germline CDR1 LNHDA, CDR2 SQIVND (reference sequence). Trimming at V came to 7 bases and at J to 10 bases, leaving 12 bases not matched to a gene. The CDR3 region is CASNHINRGREQFF. The DNA of the CDR3 is TGTGCCAGTAACCATATAAACAGGGGGAGAGAGCAGTTCTTC.

The chain combines TRBV7-2 with TRBJ1-1, with 9 bases matching TRBD1. The CDR3 totals 15 residues. With 5 bases clipped from V and 0 bases from J, the junction kept 4 bases outside the gene matches. Germline values: CDR1 SGHTA, CDR2 FQGNSA. CDR3 DNA: TGTGCCAGCAGCACTGGGACAGGGCTGAACACTGAAGCTTTCTTT. This encodes CASSTGTGLNTEAFF.

The rearrangement links TRBV11-3 to TRBJ2-5, with TRBD2 identical over 10 bases. Trimming removed 5 bases from V and 4 bases from J; junction bases left unmatched: 10. CDR1 SGHNT and CDR2 YENEEA come from the germline V gene. This CDR3 contains 16 residues. CDR3 loop: CASSRPQAGGVETQYF. The DNA of the CDR3 is TGTGCCAGCAGCCGACCCCAAGCGGGAGGGGTAGAGACCCAGTACTTC.

DNA of the CDR3: TGTGCCAGCAGTTACTCGGTCCTAAGGGGACAAAGGTTCTTC. Amino acids: CASSYSVLRGQRFF. V is TRBV6-5 and J is TRBJ2-1; D possibly corresponds to TRBD1 (6 bases). The CDR3 is made up of 14 amino acids. Per germline, CDR1 MNHEY and CDR2 SVGAGI. V lost 0 bases to trimming and J lost 15 bases, with 18 bases between them.

V gene TRBV6-6 combines with J gene TRBJ2-1; 7 nucleotides align to TRBD2. CDR3 length: 14 residues. The trim removed 7 bases at V and 3 bases at J, leaving 6 bases unmatched. Germline CDR1 and CDR2: MNHNY and SVGAGI (reference sequence). CDR3 bases: TGTGCCAGCAAACCAGCGGGGATCTACAATGAGCAGTTCTTC. Translating it yields CASKPAGIYNEQFF.

There are a few counts of this clone. This rearrangement joins TRBV4-2 to TRBJ1-4; D remains unclear. Germline V CDR1 and CDR2: LGHNA, YNFKEQ. The CDR3 spans 14 residues. Trimming pared 1 base from V and 10 bases from J, leaving 13 bases between. CDR3 DNA: TGTGCCAGCAGCCAAGCCCCGCAGGCTGGAAAACTGTTTTTT. Residues: CASSQAPQAGKLFF.

This chain links TRBV24-1 with TRBJ2-1; D possibly corresponds to TRBD2 (6 bases). V was clipped by 1 base and J by 7 bases, with 13 bases between them. This CDR3 has 15 residues. Germline CDR1 and CDR2: KGHDR and SFDVKD. The DNA of the CDR3 is TGTGCCACCAGTGATTTTTTGCGGGGCCCTAATGAGCAGTTCTTC. Amino acid sequence: CATSDFLRGPNEQFF.

This clone was counted a single time. V gene TRBV3-1 (or the pseudogene TRBV3-2) combines with J gene TRBJ2-7; D unresolved. The germline V gene has CDR1 LGHDT and CDR2 YNNKEL (reference sequence). V lost 0 bases to trimming and J lost 1 base, with 7 bases between them. The CDR3 is 14 residues long. For the CDR3, the DNA is TGTGCCAGCAGCCAAGAACAACCATCCTACGAGCAGTACTTC. Translated, it gives CASSQEQPSYEQYF.

This chain joins TRBV24-1 and TRBJ1-5; 7 bases are shared with TRBD1. Germline values: CDR1 KGHDR, CDR2 SFDVKD. The V gene end was trimmed by 5 bases and the J gene end by 4 bases; junction bases not matched to a gene: 7. There are 15 residues in the CDR3. The CDR3 sequence is CATSARDSLNQPQHF. DNA for the CDR3: TGTGCCACCAGTGCCCGGGACAGTCTTAATCAGCCCCAGCATTTT.

In nucleotides, the CDR3 is TGTGCCAGCAGCAACAAACAAACTAGCGGTGAAGAGACCCAGTACTTC. Translation: CASSNKQTSGEETQYF. This chain uses TRBV7-3 with TRBJ2-5, with 8 bases matching TRBD2. The CDR3 consists of 16 residues. CDR1 is SGHTA and CDR2 is FQGTGA in the germline V gene. The V segment lost 5 bases and the J segment 3 bases; nucleotides outside the gene matches: 11.

V usage is TRBV11-2 and J usage is TRBJ2-7; D gene ambiguous. The length of the CDR3 is 14 residues. CDR1 is SGHAT, CDR2 FQNNGV, per germline. V lost 1 base to trimming and J lost 0 bases, with 7 bases between them. The CDR3 coding sequence is TGTGCCAGCAGCTTAGCTAGGAGCTCCTACGAGCAGTACTTC. Protein sequence: CASSLARSSYEQYF.

V and J are TRBV2 and TRBJ1-1, with D possibly matching TRBD1 (6 bases). Per the germline V gene, CDR1 is SNHLY and CDR2 is FYNNEI. V lost 7 bases, J lost 3 bases, and 15 bases lay in between. This CDR3 region has 14 residues. The CDR3 bases are TGTGCCAGCAAGGGAAACAGGGAAGACACTGAAGCTTTCTTT. Its translation is CASKGNREDTEAFF. Using reference TRBV2 and TRBJ1-1 for the parts outside the CDR3, the full variable domain is EPEVTQTPSHQVTQMGQEVILRCVPISNHLYFYWYRQILGQKVEFLVSFYNNEISEKSEIFDDQFSVERPDGSNFTLKIRSTKLEDSAMYFCASKGNREDTEAFFGQGTRLTVV.

The rearrangement joins TRBV28 to TRBJ2-7; 10 bases match TRBD2. Unmatched junction bases numbered 6, after V lost 4 bases and J lost 3 bases. Per germline, CDR1 MDHEN and CDR2 SYDVKM. The CDR3 has 15 amino acids. The CDR3 reads CASSSLGLADYEQYF. The CDR3 DNA is TGTGCCAGCAGTTCTCTCGGACTAGCGGACTACGAGCAGTACTTC.

The chain joins TRBV28 to TRBJ2-1; TRBD2 might be the D (5 bases). V was pared by 6 bases and J by 5 bases, with 17 bases between. Germline V lookup: CDR1 MDHEN, CDR2 SYDVKM. This CDR3 is 15 amino acids long. DNA for the CDR3: TGTGCCAGCAGCTCCCCTAGCCTTCTACACAATGAGCAGTTCTTC. As protein: CASSSPSLLHNEQFF.

The chain couples TRBV4-2 to TRBJ2-2, with 7 bases that match TRBD2. Germline V gives CDR1 LGHNA, CDR2 YNFKEQ. The V and J ends lost 0 bases and 7 bases, in that order; junction bases with no gene match: 2. This CDR3 is 14 amino acids long. The CDR3 DNA is TGTGCCAGCAGCCAAGAAAGCGGGGTCGGGGAGCTGTTTTTT. Amino acid sequence: CASSQESGVGELFF.

The chain has TRBV6-2 or TRBV6-3 and TRBJ1-2; unclear D gene. Germline V gene lookup returns CDR1 MNHEY and CDR2 SVGEGT. V lost 4 bases and J 0 bases, leaving 6 bases between the germline ends. The CDR3 contains 13 residues. This CDR3 reads CASSFDTNYGYTF. As DNA, the CDR3 is TGTGCCAGCAGTTTCGACACTAACTATGGCTACACCTTC.

The chain has TRBV25-1 and TRBJ2-3, with D uncertain. V shed 5 bases and J shed 6 bases, with 15 bases lying between them. The CDR3 contains 14 residues. The germline V gene has CDR1 MGHDK and CDR2 SYGVNS. CDR3 DNA: TGTGCCAGCAGTACCGGGTCTCGATGGGATACGCAGTATTTT. Protein: CASSTGSRWDTQYF.

The rearrangement uses TRBV14 and TRBJ2-2; possibly TRBD2 for D (6 bases). This CDR3 has 13 residues. Germline V gene data show CDR1 as SGHDN and CDR2 as FVKESK. V was shortened by 4 bases and J by 5 bases, with 8 bases between the two germline ends. CDR3 DNA sequence: TGTGCCAGCAGCCCCCGGGGGACCGGGGAGCTGTTTTTT. Its translation: CASSPRGTGELFF.

This sequence joins TRBV28 and TRBJ1-3; the D gene is possibly TRBD1 (6 bases). Germline V gene sequence: CDR1 MDHEN, CDR2 SYDVKM. CDR3 length equals 17 residues. With 6 bases removed from V and 4 bases from J, the gap between germline ends came to 22 bases. In DNA form, the CDR3 reads TGTGCCAGCAGCTCCAAATGGGCAGGGGTAATCGGAAACACCATATATTTT. Its translation is CASSSKWAGVIGNTIYF.

The chain recombines TRBV12-5 with TRBJ2-7; D not resolved. Germline V gene lookup returns CDR1 LGHNT and CDR2 FRNRAP. V was trimmed by 7 bases and J by 4 bases, leaving 14 bases between them. The CDR3 is 13 residues long. CDR3 sequence (DNA): TGTGCTAGTGCCGTTAGTAAAGCTTACGAGCAGTACTTC. Translation: CASAVSKAYEQYF.

V and J are TRBV5-6 and TRBJ1-2, with TRBD1 identical over 7 bases. Germline lookup yields CDR1 SGHDT and CDR2 YYEEEE. V gave up 4 bases and J gave up 5 bases; unmatched junction bases: 17. The CDR3 loop spans 17 amino acids. The chain's CDR3 is CASSPFANRGKWYGYTF. The CDR3 DNA reads as TGTGCCAGCAGCCCGTTCGCCAACAGGGGAAAGTGGTATGGCTACACCTTC.

The chain is built from TRBV10-3 and TRBJ2-1; a weak D match, TRBD2 (6 bases). The CDR3 is 14 amino acids. V shed 2 bases and J shed 9 bases, with 14 bases lying between them. The germline CDR1 and CDR2 sequences are ENHRY and SYGVKD. For the CDR3, the DNA is TGTGCCATCAGTGAGCGGGAGCACTTCGGTGAGCAGTTCTTC. Protein sequence: CAISEREHFGEQFF.